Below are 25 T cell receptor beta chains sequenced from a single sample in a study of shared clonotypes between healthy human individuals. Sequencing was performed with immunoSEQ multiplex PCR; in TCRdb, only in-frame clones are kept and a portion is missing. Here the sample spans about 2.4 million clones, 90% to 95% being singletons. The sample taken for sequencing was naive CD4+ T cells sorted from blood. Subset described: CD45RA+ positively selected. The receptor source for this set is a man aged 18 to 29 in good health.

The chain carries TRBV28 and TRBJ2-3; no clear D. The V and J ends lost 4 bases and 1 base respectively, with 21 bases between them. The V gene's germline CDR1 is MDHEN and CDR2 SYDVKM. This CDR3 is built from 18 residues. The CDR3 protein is CASSSSSGFPFGTDTQYF. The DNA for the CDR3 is TGTGCCAGCAGTTCATCCTCCGGATTTCCCTTTGGCACAGATACGCAGTATTTT. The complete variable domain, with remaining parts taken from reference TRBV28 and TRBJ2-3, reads DVKVTQSSRYLVKRTGEKVFLECVQDMDHENMFWYRQDPGLGLRLIYFSYDVKMKEKGDIPEGYSVSREKKERFSLILESASTNQTSMYLCASSSSSGFPFGTDTQYFGPGTRLTVL.

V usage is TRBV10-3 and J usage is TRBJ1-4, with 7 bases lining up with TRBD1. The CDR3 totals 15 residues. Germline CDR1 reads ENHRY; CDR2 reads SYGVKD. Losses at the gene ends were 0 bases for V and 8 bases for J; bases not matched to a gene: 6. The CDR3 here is CAISESGQAKEKLFF. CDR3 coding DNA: TGTGCCATCAGTGAGTCTGGACAGGCAAAGGAAAAACTGTTTTTT.

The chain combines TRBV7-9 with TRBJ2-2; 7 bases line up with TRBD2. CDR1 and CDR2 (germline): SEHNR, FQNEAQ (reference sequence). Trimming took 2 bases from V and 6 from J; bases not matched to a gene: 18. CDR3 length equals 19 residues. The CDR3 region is CASSLYGLSSSGEAGELFF. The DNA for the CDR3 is TGTGCCAGCAGCTTATACGGCCTATCATCTAGCGGTGAGGCCGGGGAGCTGTTTTTT.

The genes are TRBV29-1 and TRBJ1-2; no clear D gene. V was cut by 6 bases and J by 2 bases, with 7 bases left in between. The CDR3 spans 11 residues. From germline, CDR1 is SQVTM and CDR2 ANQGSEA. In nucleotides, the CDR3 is TGCAGCGTCCAGACCAACTATGGCTACACCTTC. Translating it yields CSVQTNYGYTF.

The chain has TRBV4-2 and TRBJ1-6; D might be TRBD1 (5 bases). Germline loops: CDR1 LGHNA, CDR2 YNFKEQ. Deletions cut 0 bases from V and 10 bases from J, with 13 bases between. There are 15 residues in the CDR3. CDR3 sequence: CASSQERGSGSPLHF. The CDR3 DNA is TGTGCCAGCAGCCAAGAGAGGGGCTCAGGCTCACCCCTCCACTTT.

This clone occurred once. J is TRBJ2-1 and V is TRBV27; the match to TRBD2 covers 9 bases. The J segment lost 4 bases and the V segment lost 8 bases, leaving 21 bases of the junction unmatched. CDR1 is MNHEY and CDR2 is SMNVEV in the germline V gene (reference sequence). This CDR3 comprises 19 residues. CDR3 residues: CASGKGASGKKGVYNEQFF. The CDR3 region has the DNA TGTGCCAGCGGGAAGGGGGCTAGCGGGAAGAAAGGAGTATACAATGAGCAGTTCTTC.

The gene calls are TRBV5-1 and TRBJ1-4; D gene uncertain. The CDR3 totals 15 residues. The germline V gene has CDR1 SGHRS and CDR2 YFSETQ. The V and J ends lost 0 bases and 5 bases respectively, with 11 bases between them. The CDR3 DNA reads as TGCGCCAGCAGCTTGGGGGCAGACGGAAATGAAAAACTGTTTTTT. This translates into CASSLGADGNEKLFF.

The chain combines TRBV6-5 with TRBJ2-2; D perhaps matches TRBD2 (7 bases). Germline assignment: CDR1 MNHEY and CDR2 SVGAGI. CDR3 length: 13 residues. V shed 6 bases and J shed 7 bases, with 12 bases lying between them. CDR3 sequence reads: CASSRGAVGELFF. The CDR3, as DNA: TGTGCCAGCAGCCGGGGGGCGGTCGGGGAGCTGTTTTTT.

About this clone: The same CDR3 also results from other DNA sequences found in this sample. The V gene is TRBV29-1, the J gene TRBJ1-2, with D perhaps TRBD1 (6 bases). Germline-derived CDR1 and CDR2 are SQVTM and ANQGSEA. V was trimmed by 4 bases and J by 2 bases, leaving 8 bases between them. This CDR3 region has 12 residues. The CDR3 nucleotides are TGCAGCGTTGCCGGGGGCAACTATGGCTACACCTTC. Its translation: CSVAGGNYGYTF.

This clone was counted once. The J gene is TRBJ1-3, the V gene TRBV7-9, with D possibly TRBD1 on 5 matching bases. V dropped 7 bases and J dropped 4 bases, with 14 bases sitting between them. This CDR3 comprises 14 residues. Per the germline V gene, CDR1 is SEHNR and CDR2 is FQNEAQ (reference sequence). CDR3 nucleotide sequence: TGTGCCAGCACCCCGAAGCGGGACGGAAACACCATATATTTT. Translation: CASTPKRDGNTIYF.

The CDR3 bases are TGTGCCAGCAGCGTCATAGATACGCAGTATTTT. It is translated as CASSVIDTQYF. This chain uses TRBV7-2 with TRBJ2-3; D not certain. The CDR3 is 11 amino acids. Germline V gene sequence: CDR1 SGHTA, CDR2 FQGNSA. Trimming took off 5 bases at V and 5 bases at J, with 5 bases between the two ends.

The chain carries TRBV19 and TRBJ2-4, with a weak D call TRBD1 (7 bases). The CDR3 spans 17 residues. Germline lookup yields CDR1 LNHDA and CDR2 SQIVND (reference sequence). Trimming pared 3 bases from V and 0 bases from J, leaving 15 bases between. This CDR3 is CASSMVRQGLAKNIQYF. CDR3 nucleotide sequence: TGTGCCAGTAGTATGGTTCGACAGGGACTAGCCAAAAACATTCAGTACTTC. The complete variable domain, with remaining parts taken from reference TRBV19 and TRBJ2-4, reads DGGITQSPKYLFRKEGQNVTLSCEQNLNHDAMYWYRQDPGQGLRLIYYSQIVNDFQKGDIAEGYSVSREKKESFPLTVTSAQKNPTAFYLCASSMVRQGLAKNIQYFGAGTRLSVL.

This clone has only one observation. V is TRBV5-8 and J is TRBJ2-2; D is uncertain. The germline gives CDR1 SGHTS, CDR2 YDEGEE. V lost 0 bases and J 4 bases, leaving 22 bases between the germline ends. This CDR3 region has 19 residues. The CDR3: CASSLDPILGSLVTGELFF. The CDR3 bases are TGTGCCAGCAGCTTGGACCCGATCCTGGGGTCTTTGGTCACCGGGGAGCTGTTTTTT.

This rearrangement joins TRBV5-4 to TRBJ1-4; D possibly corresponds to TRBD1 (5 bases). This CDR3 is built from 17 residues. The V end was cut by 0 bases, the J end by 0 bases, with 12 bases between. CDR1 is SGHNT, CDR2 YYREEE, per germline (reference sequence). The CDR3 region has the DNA TGTGCCAGCAGCTTGGGGCCGACAGTTGCAACTAATGAAAAACTGTTTTTT. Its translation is CASSLGPTVATNEKLFF.

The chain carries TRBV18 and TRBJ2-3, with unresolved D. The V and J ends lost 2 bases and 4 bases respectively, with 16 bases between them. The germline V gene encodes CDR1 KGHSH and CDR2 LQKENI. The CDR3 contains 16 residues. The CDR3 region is CASSPTPAHVPDTQYF. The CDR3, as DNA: TGTGCCAGCTCACCAACACCAGCCCACGTTCCAGATACGCAGTATTTT.

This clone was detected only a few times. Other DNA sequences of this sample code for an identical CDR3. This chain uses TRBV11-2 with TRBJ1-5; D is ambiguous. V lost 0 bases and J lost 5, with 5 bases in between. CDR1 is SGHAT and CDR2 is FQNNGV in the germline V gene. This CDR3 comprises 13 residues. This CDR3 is CASSLDRDQPQHF. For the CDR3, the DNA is TGTGCCAGCAGCTTAGATCGGGATCAGCCCCAGCATTTT.

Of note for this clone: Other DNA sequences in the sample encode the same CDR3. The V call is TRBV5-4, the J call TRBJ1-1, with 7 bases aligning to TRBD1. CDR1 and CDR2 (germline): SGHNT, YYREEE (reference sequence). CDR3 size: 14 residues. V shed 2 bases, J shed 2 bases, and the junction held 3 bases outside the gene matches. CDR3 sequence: CASSFRTGNTEAFF. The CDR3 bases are TGTGCCAGCAGCTTTCGGACAGGAAACACTGAAGCTTTCTTT.

Here the CDR3 DNA reads TGTGCCAGCAGTCGGGGCCAAAAAGGTAGCTACACCTTC. It is translated as CASSRGQKGSYTF. The chain links TRBV6-5 to TRBJ1-2, with a possible D match to TRBD1 (5 bases). V dropped 5 bases and J dropped 9 bases, with 16 bases sitting between them. Germline V gene sequence: CDR1 MNHEY, CDR2 SVGAGI. This CDR3 is built from 13 residues.

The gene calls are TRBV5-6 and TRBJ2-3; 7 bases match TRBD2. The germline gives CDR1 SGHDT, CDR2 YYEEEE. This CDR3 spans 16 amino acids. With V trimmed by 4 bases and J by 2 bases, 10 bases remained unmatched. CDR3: CASSAFGTTDTDTQYF. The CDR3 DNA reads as TGTGCCAGCAGCGCCTTCGGGACTACCGACACAGATACGCAGTATTTT. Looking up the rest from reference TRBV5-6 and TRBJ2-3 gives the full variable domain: DAGVTQSPTHLIKTRGQQVTLRCSPKSGHDTVSWYQQALGQGPQFIFQYYEEEERQRGNFPDRFSGHQFPNYSSELNVNALLLGDSALYLCASSAFGTTDTDTQYFGPGTRLTVL.

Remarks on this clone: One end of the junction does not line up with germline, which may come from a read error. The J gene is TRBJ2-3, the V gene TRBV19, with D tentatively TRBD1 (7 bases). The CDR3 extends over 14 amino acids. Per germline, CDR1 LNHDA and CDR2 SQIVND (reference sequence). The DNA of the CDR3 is TGTGCCAGCAGTAGGTTCAGGGGGGAATATACGCAGTATTTT. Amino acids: CASSRFRGEYTQYF. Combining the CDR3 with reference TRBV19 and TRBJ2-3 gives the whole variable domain DGGITQSPKYLFRKEGQNVTLSCEQNLNHDAMYWYRQDPGQGLRLIYYSQIVNDFQKGDIAEGYSVSREKKESFPLTVTSAQKNPTAFYLCASSRFRGEYTQYFGPGTRLTVL.

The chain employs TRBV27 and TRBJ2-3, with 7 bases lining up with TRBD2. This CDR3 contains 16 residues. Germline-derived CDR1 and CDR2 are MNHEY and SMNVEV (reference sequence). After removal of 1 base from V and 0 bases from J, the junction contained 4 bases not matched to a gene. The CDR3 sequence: CASSLFRLASTDTQYF. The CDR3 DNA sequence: TGTGCCAGCAGTTTATTCCGACTAGCCAGCACAGATACGCAGTATTTT.

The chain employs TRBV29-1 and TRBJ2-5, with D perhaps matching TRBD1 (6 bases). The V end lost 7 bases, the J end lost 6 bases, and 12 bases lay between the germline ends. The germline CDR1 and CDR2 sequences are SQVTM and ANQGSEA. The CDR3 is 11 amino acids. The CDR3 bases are TGCAGCGAACGACAGGCCCAGACCCAGTACTTC. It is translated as CSERQAQTQYF. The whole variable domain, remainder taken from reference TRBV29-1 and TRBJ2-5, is SAVISQKPSRDICQRGTSLTIQCQVDSQVTMMFWYRQQPGQSLTLIATANQGSEATYESGFVIDKFPISRPNLTFSTLTVSNMSPEDSSIYLCSERQAQTQYFGPGTRLLVL.

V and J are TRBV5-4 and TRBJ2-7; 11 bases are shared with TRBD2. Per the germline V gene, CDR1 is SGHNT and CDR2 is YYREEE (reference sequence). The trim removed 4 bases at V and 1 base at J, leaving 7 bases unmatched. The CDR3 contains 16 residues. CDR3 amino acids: CASSAGLAELSYEQYF. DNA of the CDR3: TGTGCCAGCAGCGCGGGACTAGCGGAACTTTCCTACGAGCAGTACTTC.

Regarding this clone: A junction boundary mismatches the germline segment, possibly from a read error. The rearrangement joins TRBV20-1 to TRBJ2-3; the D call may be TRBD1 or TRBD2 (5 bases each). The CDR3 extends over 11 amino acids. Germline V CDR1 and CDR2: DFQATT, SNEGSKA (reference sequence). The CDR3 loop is CGAGFTDTQYF. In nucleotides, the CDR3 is TGTGGGGCGGGCTTCACAGATACGCAGTATTTT.

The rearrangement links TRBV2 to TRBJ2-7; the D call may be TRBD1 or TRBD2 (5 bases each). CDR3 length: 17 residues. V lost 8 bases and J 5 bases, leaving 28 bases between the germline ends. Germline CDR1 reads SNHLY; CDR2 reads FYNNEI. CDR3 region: CASWDASNPDEMNEQYF. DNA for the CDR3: TGTGCCAGCTGGGACGCTTCAAACCCCGACGAGATGAACGAGCAGTACTTC. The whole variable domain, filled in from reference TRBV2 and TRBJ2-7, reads EPEVTQTPSHQVTQMGQEVILRCVPISNHLYFYWYRQILGQKVEFLVSFYNNEISEKSEIFDDQFSVERPDGSNFTLKIRSTKLEDSAMYFCASWDASNPDEMNEQYFGPGTRLTVT.